Listed below are T cell receptor beta chains from one sample, sequenced in a study of blood T cell repertoires in COVID-19. Sequenced by immunoSEQ multiplex PCR; TCRdb stores in-frame clones only, minus some. This table has a few hundred thousand clones, approximately 80% appearing once. Source material: peripheral blood. The receptors here all came from a woman older than 75 with active or convalescent COVID-19. The CDR3 runs from the conserved cysteine through the conserved F or W. A D gene is named only where the DNA matches it firmly. A clone size is listed for some rows: how often the clone was seen (once, few, many), or a class if it is expanded.

D gene	clone size	CDR3 length	V gene	J gene	CDR3 DNA	CDR3 protein
-	once	14	TRBV11-3	TRBJ2-3	TGTGCCAGCAGCTTAGTGGGGGCAGGGGATACGCAGTATTTT	CASSLVGAGDTQYF
-	once	14	TRBV7-6	TRBJ1-2	TGTGCCAGCAGCTTATTGGCTGGAGTCTATGGCTACACCTTC	CASSLLAGVYGYTF
TRBD1	-	15	TRBV18	TRBJ2-5	TGTGCCAGCTCATTGCCCACAGGGGGCAGGGAGACCCAGTACTTC	CASSLPTGGRETQYF
TRBD2	-	15	TRBV7-2	TRBJ2-3	TGTGCCAGCAGCTTCTCTAGCGGGGGTAGGAATACGCAGTATTTT	CASSFSSGGRNTQYF
TRBD1	-	15	TRBV27	TRBJ1-5	TGTGCCAGCAGTCCTGGGACAGGGTGGGGTAAGTCCCAGCATTTT	CASSPGTGWGKSQHF
TRBD1	few	15	TRBV9	TRBJ1-6	TGTGCCAGCAGCGTAAAGGACAGGGGTCTGTCACCCCTCCACTTT	CASSVKDRGLSPLHF
TRBD1	-	13	TRBV6-5	TRBJ1-5	TGCGAGGAAGGGGGACAGGGGATACAGCCCCAGCATTTT	CEEGGQGIQPQHF
-	-	14	TRBV6-5	TRBJ2-7	TGTGCCAGCAGTTACCGAGAGGGTTCCTACGAGCAGTACTTC	CASSYREGSYEQYF
TRBD1	-	16	TRBV30	TRBJ1-2	TGTGCCTGGAGGAACGTGGACAGGGGGATCCGAAATGGCTACACCTTC	CAWRNVDRGIRNGYTF
-	-	14	TRBV5-1	TRBJ1-3	TGCGCCAGCAGCTTGGTAGGGGCTGGAAACACCATATATTTT	CASSLVGAGNTIYF
TRBD1	-	14	TRBV5-1	TRBJ1-1	TGCGCCAGCAGCTTGGTAGAGGGGGCCACTGAAGCTTTCTTT	CASSLVEGATEAFF
-	-	14	TRBV5-4	TRBJ1-1	TGTGCCAGCAGCTTAAAACAGCAGAACACTGAAGCTTTCTTT	CASSLKQQNTEAFF
-	-	15	TRBV3-1/TRBV3-2	TRBJ1-2	TGTGCCAGCAGCCTATCCCGGACAGCCAACTATGGCTACACCTTC	CASSLSRTANYGYTF
-	few	15	TRBV9	TRBJ2-3	TGTGCCAGCAGCGTAGCAATCCAAAGCACAGATACGCAGTATTTT	CASSVAIQSTDTQYF
-	once	12	TRBV6-2/TRBV6-3	TRBJ2-7	TGTGCCAGCAGTAGGGGTGGTGGGGAGCAGTACTTC	CASSRGGGEQYF
TRBD1	-	18	TRBV6-2/TRBV6-3	TRBJ1-1	TGTGCCAGCAGTTACTCGGTGGGACAGGGGAAACTGAACACTGAAGCTTTCTTT	CASSYSVGQGKLNTEAFF
TRBD1	-	15	TRBV6-5	TRBJ2-7	TGTGCCAGCAGTAGACAGGGGGCGATGGTTAGCGAGCAGTACTTC	CASSRQGAMVSEQYF
TRBD2	once	13	TRBV6-5	TRBJ2-1	TGTGCCAGCGCCAGCGGGGGCCCCAATGAGCAGTTCTTC	CASASGGPNEQFF
TRBD2	few	17	TRBV7-9	TRBJ2-5	TGTGCCAGCAGCTCACCAGCTAGCGGGAGGACCGGGGAGACCCAGTACTTC	CASSSPASGRTGETQYF
-	-	13	TRBV14	TRBJ2-7	TGTGCCAGCAGCCGGGACACCGCCTACGAGCAGTACTTC	CASSRDTAYEQYF
-	-	13	TRBV6-5	TRBJ2-5	TGTGCCACCTCAGGGGCACGGCAAGAGACCCAGTACTTC	CATSGARQETQYF
-	-	15	TRBV5-6	TRBJ1-4	TGTGCCAGCAGCCAACACGGGAATTTTAATGAAAAACTGTTTTTT	CASSQHGNFNEKLFF
TRBD1	-	14	TRBV11-3	TRBJ1-1	TGTGCCAGCAGCCCTACAGGGGGCCACACTGAAGCTTTCTTT	CASSPTGGHTEAFF
-	-	13	TRBV5-1	TRBJ1-2	TGCGCCAGCAGCTTGATACAGGGATACGGCTACACCTTC	CASSLIQGYGYTF
-	-	13	TRBV28	TRBJ1-1	TGTGCCAGCCTCGGGGGGGGGACCACTGAAGCTTTCTTT	CASLGGGTTEAFF
TRBD1	once	14	TRBV7-2	TRBJ1-6	TGTGCCAGCAGCTTGGACAGGGGCAATTCACCCCTCCACTTT	CASSLDRGNSPLHF
TRBD1	-	14	TRBV12-5	TRBJ1-3	TGTGCTAGTGGTCGGGACAGTCTGGGAAACACCATATATTTT	CASGRDSLGNTIYF
TRBD2	once	13	TRBV6-5	TRBJ2-5	TGTGCCAGCATCTCGGGAGGGGGTGAGACCCAGTACTTC	CASISGGGETQYF
TRBD1	-	14	TRBV3-1/TRBV3-2	TRBJ2-7	TGTGCCAGCAGCTTCCGGGACAGAACCCACGAGCAGTACTTC	CASSFRDRTHEQYF
-	once	19	TRBV4-1	TRBJ2-6	TGCGCCAGCAGCCAGAAGGACAGCCGCAGCATCTCTGGGGCCAACGTCCTGACTTTC	CASSQKDSRSISGANVLTF
-	-	14	TRBV5-6	TRBJ2-7	TGTGCCAGCAGCTTGGCCCTCACAGGGCGCGAGCAGTACTTC	CASSLALTGREQYF
-	-	16	TRBV28	TRBJ1-5	TGTGCCAGCAGTTACACGGGGTCGCATATCAATCAGCCCCAGCATTTT	CASSYTGSHINQPQHF
TRBD2	-	15	TRBV3-1/TRBV3-2	TRBJ2-5	TGTGCCAGCAGCCAAGAGCGGGGGGGCGGAAAGACCCAGTACTTC	CASSQERGGGKTQYF
TRBD2	-	15	TRBV19	TRBJ2-7	TGTGCCAGTAGTATCCGACTAGCGGGAGAGTACGAGCAGTACTTC	CASSIRLAGEYEQYF
-	-	15	TRBV19	TRBJ1-5	TGTGCCAGTACCCAGGGCCCAGGGCGCAATCAGCCCCAGCATTTT	CASTQGPGRNQPQHF
-	-	14	TRBV19	TRBJ1-2	TGTGCCAGTAGTATATCGACTGACAGCCCTGGCTACACCTTC	CASSISTDSPGYTF
-	once	11	TRBV24-1	TRBJ1-4	TGTGCCACCACCTTTCAACTGAAACTGTTTTTT	CATTFQLKLFF
-	-	18	TRBV19	TRBJ2-3	TGTGCCAGTAGTAGTCGGGGGGCCGGGGGGTCAGGCACAGATACGCAGTATTTT	CASSSRGAGGSGTDTQYF
-	-	14	TRBV18	TRBJ2-1	TGTGCCAGCTCACCACTGGCACGCAGGCATGAGCAGTTCTTC	CASSPLARRHEQFF
-	-	17	TRBV12-5	TRBJ1-3	TGTGCTAGTGGTTCCTTTCGTGGGGGGGACTCTGGAAACACCATATATTTT	CASGSFRGGDSGNTIYF
TRBD2	few	15	TRBV9	TRBJ2-3	TGTGCCAGCAGCGTAGGTAGCGGGAGTCGAGATACGCAGTATTTT	CASSVGSGSRDTQYF
TRBD1	-	15	TRBV5-5	TRBJ1-5	TGTGCCAGCAGCCCCGGGACAGGGAGATGGCAGCCCCAGCATTTT	CASSPGTGRWQPQHF
-	-	18	TRBV4-3	TRBJ2-2	TGCGCCAGCAGCCAAGAGGCGGGGTCCCTACTGAACACCGGGGAGCTGTTTTTT	CASSQEAGSLLNTGELFF
-	-	14	TRBV5-4	TRBJ1-1	TGTGCCAGCAGCTCCTGGGACATGAACACTGAAGCTTTCTTT	CASSSWDMNTEAFF
-	-	14	TRBV5-1	TRBJ1-1	TGCGCCAGCAGCCGGACCGGGATCGACACTGAAGCTTTCTTT	CASSRTGIDTEAFF
-	-	17	TRBV12-5	TRBJ1-5	TGTGCTAGTGGTTTGGGGCAGAAAAGATGTGGCAATCAGCCCCAGCATTTT	CASGLGQKRCGNQPQHF
-	-	13	TRBV21-1	TRBJ1-2	TGTGCCAGCAGCAAAGGAACAGGATGGGGCTACACCTTC	CASSKGTGWGYTF
TRBD1	-	15	TRBV20-1	TRBJ2-7	TGCAGTGCTAGTGCCCCGGGACAGGGAGTTCACGAGCAGTACTTC	CSASAPGQGVHEQYF
TRBD1	-	14	TRBV7-9	TRBJ2-3	TGTGCCAGCAGCTTGGACAGGGGAGCAGATACGCAGTATTTT	CASSLDRGADTQYF
-	-	15	TRBV5-5	TRBJ1-2	TGTGCCAGCACCGAAGGCTCTGGGCAGATCTATGGCTACACCTTC	CASTEGSGQIYGYTF
-	-	14	TRBV3-1/TRBV3-2	TRBJ2-2	TGTGCCAGCAGCCAAGCTCGGGTCACCGGGGAGCTGTTTTTT	CASSQARVTGELFF
TRBD2	-	16	TRBV5-4	TRBJ2-5	TGTGCCAGCAGCTTGACTAGCGGGGGGGGGCAAGAGACCCAGTACTTC	CASSLTSGGGQETQYF
-	-	12	TRBV18	TRBJ2-5	TGTGCCAGCTCAACCAACTCAGAGACCCAGTACTTC	CASSTNSETQYF
-	-	18	TRBV5-1	TRBJ1-6	TGCGCCAGCAGCTTGAGCCTAATGCCGGGACAAGATAATTCACCCCTCCACTTT	CASSLSLMPGQDNSPLHF
-	-	15	TRBV7-9	TRBJ1-3	TGTGCCAGCAGCTTAGTTGGCAGCTCTGGAAACACCATATATTTT	CASSLVGSSGNTIYF
TRBD2	-	15	TRBV2	TRBJ2-5	TGTGCCAGCAGTCGGCGGGGGTCCCCGGAAGAGACCCAGTACTTC	CASSRRGSPEETQYF
-	once	12	TRBV9	TRBJ2-3	TGTGCCAGCAGCGGTCGTACAGATACGCAGTATTTT	CASSGRTDTQYF
TRBD1	-	16	TRBV6-5	TRBJ1-2	TGTGCCAGCAGTTCACAAGGGGACAGGGGTAACTATGGCTACACCTTC	CASSSQGDRGNYGYTF
-	-	14	TRBV2	TRBJ1-1	TGTGCCAGCAGTGGGCAGTTAATGAACACTGAAGCTTTCTTT	CASSGQLMNTEAFF
-	-	14	TRBV2	TRBJ1-1	TGTGCCAGCAGTGAGTTAGGGGTCAACACTGAAGCTTTCTTT	CASSELGVNTEAFF